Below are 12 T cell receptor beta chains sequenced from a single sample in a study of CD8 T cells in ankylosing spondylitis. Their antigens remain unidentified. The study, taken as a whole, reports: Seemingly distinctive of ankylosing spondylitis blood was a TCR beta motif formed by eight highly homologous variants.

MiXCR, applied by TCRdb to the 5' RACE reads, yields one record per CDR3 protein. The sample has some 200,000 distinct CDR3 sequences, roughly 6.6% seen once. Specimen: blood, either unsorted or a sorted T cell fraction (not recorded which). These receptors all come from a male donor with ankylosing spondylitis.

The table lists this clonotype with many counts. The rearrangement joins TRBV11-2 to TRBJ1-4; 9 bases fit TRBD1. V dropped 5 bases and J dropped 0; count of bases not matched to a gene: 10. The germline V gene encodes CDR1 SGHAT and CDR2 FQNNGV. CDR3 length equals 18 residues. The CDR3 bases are TGTGCCAGCAGCCCCGGGACAGGGAAGAGAGCAACTAATGAAAAACTGTTTTTT. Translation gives CASSPGTGKRATNEKLFF.

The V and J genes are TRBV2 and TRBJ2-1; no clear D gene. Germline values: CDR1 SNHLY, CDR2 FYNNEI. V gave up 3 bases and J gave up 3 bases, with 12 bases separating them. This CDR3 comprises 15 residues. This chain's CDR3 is CASSETPKYYNEQFF. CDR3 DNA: TGTGCCAGCAGTGAGACTCCTAAATACTACAATGAGCAGTTCTTC. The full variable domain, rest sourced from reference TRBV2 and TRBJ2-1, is EPEVTQTPSHQVTQMGQEVILRCVPISNHLYFYWYRQILGQKVEFLVSFYNNEISEKSEIFDDQFSVERPDGSNFTLKIRSTKLEDSAMYFCASSETPKYYNEQFFGPGTRLTVL.

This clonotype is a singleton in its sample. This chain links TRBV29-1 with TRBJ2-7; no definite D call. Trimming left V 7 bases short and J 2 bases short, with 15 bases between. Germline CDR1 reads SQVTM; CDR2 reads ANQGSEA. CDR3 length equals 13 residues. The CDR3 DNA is TGCAGCGCCCGGGTCAGCGCGCCCTACGAGCAGTACTTC. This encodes CSARVSAPYEQYF.

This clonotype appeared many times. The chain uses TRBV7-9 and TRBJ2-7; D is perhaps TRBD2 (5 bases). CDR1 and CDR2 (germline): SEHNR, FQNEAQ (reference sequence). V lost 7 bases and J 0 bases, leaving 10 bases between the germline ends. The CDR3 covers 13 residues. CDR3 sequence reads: CASTQGGSYEQYF. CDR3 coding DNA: TGTGCCAGCACCCAAGGAGGCTCCTACGAGCAGTACTTC.

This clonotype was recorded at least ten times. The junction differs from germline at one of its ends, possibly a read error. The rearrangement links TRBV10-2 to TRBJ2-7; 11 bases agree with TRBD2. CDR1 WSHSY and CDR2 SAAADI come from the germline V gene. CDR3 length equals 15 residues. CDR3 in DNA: TGCGCCAGCAGTGTACTAGCGGGAGAATCCTCCGAGCAGTACTTC. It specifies CASSVLAGESSEQYF.

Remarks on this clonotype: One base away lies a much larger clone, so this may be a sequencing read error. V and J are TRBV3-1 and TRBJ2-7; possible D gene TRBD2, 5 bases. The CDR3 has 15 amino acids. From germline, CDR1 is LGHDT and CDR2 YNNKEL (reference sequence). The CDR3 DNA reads TGTGCCAGCATCCAAGCGATAGCAAGCGGTTACGAGCAGTACTTC. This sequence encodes CASIQAIASGYEQYF.

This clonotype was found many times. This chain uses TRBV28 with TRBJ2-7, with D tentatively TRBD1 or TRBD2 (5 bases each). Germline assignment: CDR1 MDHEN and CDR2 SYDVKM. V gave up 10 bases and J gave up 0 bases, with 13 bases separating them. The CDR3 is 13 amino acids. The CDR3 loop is CAIEGPVSYEQYF. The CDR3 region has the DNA TGTGCCATCGAGGGACCGGTCTCCTACGAGCAGTACTTC.

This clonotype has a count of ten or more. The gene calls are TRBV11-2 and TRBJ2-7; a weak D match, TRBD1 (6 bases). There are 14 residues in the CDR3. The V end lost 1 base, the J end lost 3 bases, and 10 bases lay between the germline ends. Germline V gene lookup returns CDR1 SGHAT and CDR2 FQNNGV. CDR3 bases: TGTGCCAGCAGCTTAGTTCCAGGGGACTACGAGCAGTACTTC. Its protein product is CASSLVPGDYEQYF.

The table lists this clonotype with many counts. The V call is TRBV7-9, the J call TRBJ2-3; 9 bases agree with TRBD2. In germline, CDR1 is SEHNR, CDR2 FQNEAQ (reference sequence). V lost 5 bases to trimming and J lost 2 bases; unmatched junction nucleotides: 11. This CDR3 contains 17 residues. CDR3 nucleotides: TGTGCCAGCAGCCCTCCTCGAGCTAGCGGGGTCACAGATACGCAGTATTTT. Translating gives CASSPPRASGVTDTQYF.

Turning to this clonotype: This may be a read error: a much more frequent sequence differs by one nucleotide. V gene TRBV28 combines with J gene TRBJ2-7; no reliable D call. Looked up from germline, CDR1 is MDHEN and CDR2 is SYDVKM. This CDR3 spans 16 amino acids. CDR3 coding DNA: TGTGCCAGCTGCCGTGGACCCGAAACCTTCTCCTTCGAGCAGTACTTC. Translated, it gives CASCRGPETFSFEQYF.

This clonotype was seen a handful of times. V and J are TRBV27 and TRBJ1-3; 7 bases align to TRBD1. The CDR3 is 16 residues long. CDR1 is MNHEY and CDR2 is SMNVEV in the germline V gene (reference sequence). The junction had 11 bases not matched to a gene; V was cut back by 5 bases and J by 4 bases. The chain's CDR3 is CASSPTGSRGGNTIYF. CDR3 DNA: TGTGCCAGCAGTCCTACGGGGTCCAGGGGGGGAAACACCATATATTTT.

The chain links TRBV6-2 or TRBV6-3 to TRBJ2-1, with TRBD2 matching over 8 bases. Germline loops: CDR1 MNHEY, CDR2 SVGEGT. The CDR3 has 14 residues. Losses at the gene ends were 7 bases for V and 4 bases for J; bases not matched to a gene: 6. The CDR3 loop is CASTRGGGYNEQFF. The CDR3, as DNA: TGTGCCAGCACCCGGGGGGGAGGGTACAATGAGCAGTTCTTC.